The 5 T cell receptor delta chains in this list originate from one sample, sequenced in a study of γδ T cells in repeated Plasmodium falciparum infection. TCRdb fed the multiplex PCR reads into CATT to redo clone calling. The sample lists 75,000 to 95,000 delta-chain clones, approximately 0.92% seen once, with over 8.5% in the top ten. Flow sorting of PBMC yielded separate Vgamma9/Vdelta2+ and Vdelta2-negative gammadelta T cell populations for bulk repertoire analysis. Sequences were obtained from gamma-delta T cells from blood. The receptors stem from a pool of human donors (malaria-infected and uninfected, not separated).

This clone showed up just a few times. This DNA's translation differs at residue 4 from TCRdb's protein, which comes from a much larger clone; a read error is likely, and the protein shown is translated from the DNA. The V gene is TRDV2, the J gene TRDJ3, with D perhaps TRDD3 (5 bases). TCRdb is silent on the J gene; assignment here came from matching the DNA to germline. CDR3 length: 18 residues. Germline values: CDR1 GEAIGNYY, CDR2 EKD. The CDR3 protein is CACGTVDISSWDTRQMFF. In nucleotides, the CDR3 is TGTGCCTGTGGCACCGTGGATATAAGCTCCTGGGACACCCGACAGATGTTTTTC.

This clone was recorded many times. The translation of this DNA and the TCRdb protein of a much larger clone differ at residue 14, probably owing to a read error; the protein shown here is translated from the DNA. The V gene is TRDV1, the J gene TRDJ1, with 8 positions matching TRDD3. CDR3 size: 18 residues. Looked up from germline, CDR1 is TSWWSYY and CDR2 is QGS. The V segment lost 5 bases and the J segment 6 bases; nucleotides outside the gene matches: 20. CDR3 DNA: TGTGCTCTTGGGACCAGACCCTGGGGGACCCACGAGACCAATAAACTCATCTTT. Protein sequence: CALGTRPWGTHETNKLIF.

This clone appeared a few times. With a far larger clone one base away, a read error is the likely cause. The identical CDR3 is also encoded by other nucleotide sequences in the sample. The chain uses TRDV2 and TRDJ1; D is unclear. The CDR3 contains 17 residues. Germline V gene lookup returns CDR1 GEAIGNYY and CDR2 EKD. Written as DNA, the CDR3 is TGCGCCTGTGACACCGTTAACCGGGAGTCCACAACCGATAAACTCATCTTT. Translated, it gives CACDTVNRESTTDKLIF.

This clone turned up a few times. The protein that TCRdb holds for this DNA derives from a much larger clone and differs from the translated DNA at residue 10, which likely indicates a read error; the protein shown here is translated from the DNA. The V gene is TRDV1, the J gene TRDJ1; D assignment may be TRDD2 or TRDD3 (5 bases each). The J gene, absent from TCRdb, was called here by matching the DNA to germline. This CDR3 comprises 18 residues. Germline loops: CDR1 TSWWSYY, CDR2 QGS. Trimming took off 5 bases at V and 0 bases at J, with 22 bases between the two ends. CDR3 sequence: CALGIILKGGTNTDKLIF. The CDR3 DNA sequence: TGTGCTCTTGGGATTATCCTAAAGGGGGGTACGAACACCGATAAACTCATCTTT.

With regard to this clone: This likely stems from a read error, as it lies one base from a far larger clone. The sample contains more than one DNA sequence encoding this CDR3. V is TRDV1 and J is TRDJ1; 8 nucleotides align to TRDD3. The J gene comes from matching the DNA to germline here; TCRdb lacks it. Germline lookup yields CDR1 TSWWSYY and CDR2 QGS. The CDR3 loop spans 19 amino acids. The CDR3 coding sequence is TGTGCCCTTGGGAAAAATCCGGGGGATAAAATGGGAAGAACCGATAAACTCATCTTT. This gives the protein CALGKNPGDKMGRTDKLIF.